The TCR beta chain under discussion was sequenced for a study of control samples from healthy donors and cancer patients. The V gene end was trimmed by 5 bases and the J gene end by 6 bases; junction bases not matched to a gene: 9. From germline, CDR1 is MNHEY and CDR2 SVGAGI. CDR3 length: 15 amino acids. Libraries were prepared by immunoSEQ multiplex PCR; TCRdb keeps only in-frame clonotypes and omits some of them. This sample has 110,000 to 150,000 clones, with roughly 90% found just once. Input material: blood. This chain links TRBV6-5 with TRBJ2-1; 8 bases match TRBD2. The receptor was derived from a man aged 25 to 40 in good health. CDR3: CASSPGTRGSNEQFF. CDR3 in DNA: TGTGCCAGCAGTCCCGGGACTAGAGGATCCAATGAGCAGTTCTTC.